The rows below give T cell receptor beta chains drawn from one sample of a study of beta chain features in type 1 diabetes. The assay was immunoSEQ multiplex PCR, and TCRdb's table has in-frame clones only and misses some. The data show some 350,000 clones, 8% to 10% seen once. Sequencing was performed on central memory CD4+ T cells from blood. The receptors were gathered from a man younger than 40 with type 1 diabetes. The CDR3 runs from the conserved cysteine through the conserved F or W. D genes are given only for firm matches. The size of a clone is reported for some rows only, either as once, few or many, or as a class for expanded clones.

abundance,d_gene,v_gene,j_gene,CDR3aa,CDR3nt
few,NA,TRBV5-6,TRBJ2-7,CASSLTFYEQYF,TGTGCCAGCAGCCTAACCTTCTACGAGCAGTACTTC
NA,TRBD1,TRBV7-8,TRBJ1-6,CASSLTYGTGSSPLHF,TGTGCCAGCAGCTTAACGTATGGGACAGGCAGTTCACCCCTCCACTTT
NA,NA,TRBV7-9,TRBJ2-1,CASSLAGGYNEQFF,TGTGCCAGCAGCTTAGCGGGAGGATACAATGAGCAGTTCTTC
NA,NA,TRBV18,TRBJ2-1,CASSPSGGYNEQFF,TGTGCCAGCTCACCTTCCGGGGGCTACAATGAGCAGTTCTTC
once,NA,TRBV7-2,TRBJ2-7,CASRSSGLRYEQYF,TGTGCCAGCAGGTCGTCGGGACTTCGCTACGAGCAGTACTTC
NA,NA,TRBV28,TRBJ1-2,CASNTRDRLGYGYTF,TGTGCCAGCAATACCAGAGACAGACTGGGCTATGGCTACACCTTC
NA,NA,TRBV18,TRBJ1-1,CASSPRAGTMNTEAFF,TGTGCCAGCTCACCTCGGGCAGGCACCATGAACACTGAAGCTTTCTTT
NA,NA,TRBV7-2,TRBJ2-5,CASSFSRGSQETQYF,TGTGCCAGCAGCTTCTCCCGGGGCTCCCAAGAGACCCAGTACTTC
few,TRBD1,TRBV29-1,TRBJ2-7,CSVGQGRYEQYF,TGCAGCGTGGGACAGGGACGTTACGAGCAGTACTTC
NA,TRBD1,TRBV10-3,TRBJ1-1,CASNGQGGTEAFF,TGTGCCAGCAACGGACAGGGCGGCACTGAAGCTTTCTTT
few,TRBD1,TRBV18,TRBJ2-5,CASSPTGPQETQYF,TGTGCCAGCTCACCGACAGGGCCCCAAGAGACCCAGTACTTC
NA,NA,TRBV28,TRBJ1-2,CASSFVNYGYTF,TGTGCCAGCAGTTTCGTGAACTATGGCTACACCTTC
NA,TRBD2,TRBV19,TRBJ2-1,CASSIGLAGSGGYNEQFF,TGTGCCAGTAGTATAGGTTTAGCGGGATCTGGAGGGTACAATGAGCAGTTCTTC
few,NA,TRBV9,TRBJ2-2,CASSVTGRNTGELFF,TGTGCCAGCAGCGTAACAGGGAGGAACACCGGGGAGCTGTTTTTT
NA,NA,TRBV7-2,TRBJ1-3,CASSPSTAGGGNTIYF,TGTGCCAGCAGCCCAAGCACCGCGGGGGGCGGAAACACCATATATTTT
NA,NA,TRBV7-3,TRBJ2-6,CASSLFRGAGANVLTF,TGTGCCAGCAGCTTATTCCGGGGAGCGGGGGCCAACGTCCTGACTTTC
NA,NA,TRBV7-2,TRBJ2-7,CASSLAGDKTYEQYF,TGTGCCAGCAGCTTAGCGGGGGACAAGACCTACGAGCAGTACTTC
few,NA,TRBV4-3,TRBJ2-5,CASSQVPGVETQYF,TGCGCCAGCAGCCAAGTTCCGGGGGTGGAGACCCAGTACTTC
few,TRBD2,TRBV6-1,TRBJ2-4,CASSEGLAAGGHNIQYF,TGTGCCAGCAGTGAAGGATTGGCAGCGGGAGGTCACAACATTCAGTACTTC
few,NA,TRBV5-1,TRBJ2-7,CASSLESGRDEQYF,TGCGCCAGCAGCTTGGAAAGCGGGCGGGACGAGCAGTACTTC
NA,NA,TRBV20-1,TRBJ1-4,CSAQRREKLFF,TGCAGTGCCCAAAGAAGAGAAAAACTGTTTTTT
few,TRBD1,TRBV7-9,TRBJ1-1,CASSPFDRDTEAFF,TGTGCCAGCAGTCCGTTTGACAGGGACACTGAAGCTTTCTTT
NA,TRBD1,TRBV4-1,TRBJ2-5,CASSQGAGTVSKETQYF,TGCGCCAGCAGCCAAGGGGCCGGGACAGTCAGTAAAGAGACCCAGTACTTC
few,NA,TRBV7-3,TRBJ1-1,CASSSSRVSGTEAFF,TGTGCCAGCAGCTCATCGCGGGTGTCTGGCACTGAAGCTTTCTTT
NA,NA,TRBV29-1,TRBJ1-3,CSVLKYGNTIYF,TGCAGCGTCCTCAAGTACGGAAACACCATATATTTT
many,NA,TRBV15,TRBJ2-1,CATSRDPLYEQFF,TGTGCCACCAGCAGAGATCCGTTGTATGAGCAGTTCTTC
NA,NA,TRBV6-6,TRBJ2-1,CASSPQEARVEQFF,TGTGCCAGCAGTCCTCAGGAGGCTCGTGTAGAGCAGTTCTTC
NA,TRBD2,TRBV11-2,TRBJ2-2,CASSFGLAGHELFF,TGTGCCAGCAGCTTCGGACTAGCGGGACACGAGCTGTTTTTT
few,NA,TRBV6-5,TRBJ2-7,CASRSVYEQYF,TGTGCCAGCCGGTCAGTCTACGAGCAGTACTTC
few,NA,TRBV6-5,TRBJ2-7,CASRPGTTYEQYF,TGTGCCAGCAGACCCGGGACAACCTACGAGCAGTACTTC
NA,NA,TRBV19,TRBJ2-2,CASSSDPFTGELFF,TGTGCCAGTAGTTCGGACCCCTTCACCGGGGAGCTGTTTTTT
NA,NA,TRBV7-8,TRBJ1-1,CASSLEGSYTEAFF,TGTGCCAGCAGCTTAGAGGGCTCTTACACTGAAGCTTTCTTT
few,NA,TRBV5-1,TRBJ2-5,CASSLGAGETQYF,TGCGCCAGCAGCTTGGGGGCGGGGGAGACCCAGTACTTC
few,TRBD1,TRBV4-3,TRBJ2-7,CASSQDKRGLYEQYF,TGCGCCAGCAGCCAAGATAAAAGGGGGCTCTACGAGCAGTACTTC
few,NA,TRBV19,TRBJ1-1,CASSIPRGVTEAFF,TGTGCCAGTAGTATTCCGAGGGGGGTCACTGAAGCTTTCTTT
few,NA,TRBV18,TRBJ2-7,CASSPPGPYGEQYF,TGTGCCAGCTCACCACCGGGCCCCTACGGCGAGCAGTACTTC
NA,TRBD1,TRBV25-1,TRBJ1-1,CASSEGDRDTEAFF,TGTGCCAGCAGTGAAGGGGACAGAGACACTGAAGCCTTCTTT
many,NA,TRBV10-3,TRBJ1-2,CAISESTARNYGYTF,TGTGCCATCAGTGAGTCGACTGCGAGAAACTATGGCTACACCTTC
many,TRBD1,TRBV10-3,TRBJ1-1,CAISERGQVEAFF,TGTGCCATCAGTGAGCGTGGACAGGTTGAAGCTTTCTTT
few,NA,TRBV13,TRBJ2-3,CASSFGDVGTDTQYF,TGTGCCAGCAGCTTCGGCGATGTCGGAACAGATACGCAGTATTTT
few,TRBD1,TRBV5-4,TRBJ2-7,CASSSRDRENEQYF,TGTGCCAGCAGCTCTCGGGACAGGGAGAACGAGCAGTACTTC
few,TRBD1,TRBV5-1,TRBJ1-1,CASSETGTGGVTEAFF,TGCGCCAGCAGCGAAACCGGGACAGGGGGTGTCACTGAAGCTTTCTTT
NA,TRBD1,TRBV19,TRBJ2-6,CASSRTGYGANVLTF,TGTGCCAGTAGTAGGACAGGGTACGGGGCCAACGTCCTGACTTTC
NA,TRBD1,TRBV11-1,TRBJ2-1,CASSRLGGSEQFF,TGTGCCAGCAGCCGTCTAGGGGGCAGCGAGCAGTTCTTC
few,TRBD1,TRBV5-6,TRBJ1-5,CASSLNPGTGGNQPQHF,TGTGCCAGCAGCTTGAACCCCGGGACAGGGGGAAATCAGCCCCAGCATTTT
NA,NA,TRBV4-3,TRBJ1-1,CASSQEWGGDPRAFF,TGCGCCAGCAGCCAAGAATGGGGGGGCGATCCTCGAGCTTTCTTT
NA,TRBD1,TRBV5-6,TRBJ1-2,CASNRDRDDYGYTF,TGTGCCAGCAACCGGGACAGGGATGACTATGGCTACACCTTC
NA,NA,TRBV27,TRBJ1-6,CASSTALSSYNSPLHF,TGTGCCAGCAGTACAGCGTTATCTTCCTATAATTCACCCCTCCACTTT
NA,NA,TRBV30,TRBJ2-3,CAWSVGSADTQYF,TGTGCCTGGAGTGTAGGCTCCGCAGATACGCAGTATTTT
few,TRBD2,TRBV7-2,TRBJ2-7,CASIHLAGGLEQYF,TGTGCCAGCATCCATCTAGCGGGAGGCCTCGAGCAGTACTTC
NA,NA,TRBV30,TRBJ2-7,CAWSAIGTYEQYF,TGTGCCTGGAGTGCAATAGGGACATACGAGCAGTACTTC
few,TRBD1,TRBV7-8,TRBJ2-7,CASSPNRDSIYEQYF,TGTGCCAGCAGCCCCAACAGGGACAGCATCTACGAGCAGTACTTC
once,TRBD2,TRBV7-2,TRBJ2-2,CASSSPVAGGAGELFF,TGTGCCAGCAGCTCCCCGGTAGCGGGAGGGGCCGGGGAGCTGTTTTTT